Each of the 22 T cell receptor beta chains below was sequenced from the same sample in a study of cytomegalovirus exposure and HLA in healthy donors. Researchers ran the PCR with 60 Vbeta and 13 Jbeta primers. Clones were sequenced by immunoSEQ multiplex PCR, and TCRdb holds only the in-frame ones, with some missing. Of around 63,000 clones in the sample, roughly 84% were seen once. The sequenced sample was PBMCs. The receptor source for this set is a woman between 25 and 40 years old in good health and CMV-seronegative.

In DNA form, the CDR3 reads TGTGCCAGCAGTGAAAGGGGGCTGAGCAATCAGCCCCAGCATTTT. It yields the protein CASSERGLSNQPQHF. This chain links TRBV2 with TRBJ1-5; 7 positions agree with TRBD1. The CDR3 is made up of 15 amino acids. Germline V lookup: CDR1 SNHLY, CDR2 FYNNEI. The ends lost 2 bases at V and 1 base at J; junction bases unmatched: 2.

This sequence joins TRBV7-9 and TRBJ1-3; D is undetermined. The CDR3 contains 15 residues. Germline values: CDR1 SEHNR, CDR2 FQNEAQ (reference sequence). Trimming shortened V by 2 bases and J by 2 bases, and 10 bases separated the two germline ends. The CDR3 bases are TGTGCCAGCAGCTTAAGAGGGAGTGCTGGAAACACCATATATTTT. Residues: CASSLRGSAGNTIYF.

Concerning this clone itself: Relative to the germline gene, one junction end is altered; a read error may explain this. This CDR3 is CSSSLWAGEYNSPLHF. CDR3 DNA: TGTTCCAGCAGCTTATGGGCCGGGGAGTATAATTCACCCCTCCACTTT. The gene calls are TRBV7-9 and TRBJ1-6; D gene unclear. CDR3 size: 16 residues. Per the germline V gene, CDR1 is SEHNR and CDR2 is FQNEAQ (reference sequence).

This clone was observed a single time. V usage is TRBV4-1 and J usage is TRBJ1-1, with no clear D. CDR1 and CDR2 from the germline V gene are MGHRA and YSYEKL. There are 14 residues in the CDR3. V was pared by 6 bases and J by 1 base, with 12 bases between. DNA for the CDR3: TGCGCCAGCAGGCGGACTGATGGGAACACTGAAGCTTTCTTT. Its protein is CASRRTDGNTEAFF.

This clone was counted a single time. J is TRBJ1-2 and V is TRBV7-2; 7 positions agree with TRBD1. Trimming took 5 bases from V and 6 from J; bases not matched to a gene: 6. Germline V gives CDR1 SGHTA, CDR2 FQGNSA. The CDR3 has 13 amino acids. The CDR3 nucleotides read TGTGCCAGCAGCCCCGACAGGGTCAATGGCTACACCTTC. Its translation: CASSPDRVNGYTF.

The rearrangement joins TRBV14 to TRBJ2-1; 12 positions match TRBD2. V trimming: 4 bases; J trimming: 7 bases; junction bases outside the gene matches: 8. Germline V gene sequence: CDR1 SGHDN, CDR2 FVKESK. This CDR3 spans 16 amino acids. Here the CDR3 DNA reads TGTGCCAGCAGCCTCCCCCTAGCGGGAGGGGGGAATGAGCAGTTCTTC. Translated: CASSLPLAGGGNEQFF.

The chain links TRBV6-5 to TRBJ1-1; possible D gene TRBD1, 5 bases. Germline values: CDR1 MNHEY, CDR2 SVGAGI. With 6 bases removed from V and 4 bases from J, the gap between germline ends came to 15 bases. The CDR3 runs 14 residues. The CDR3 nucleotides read TGTGCCAGCAGCGGGGGGAGGGGAAGCACTGAAGCTTTCTTT. This sequence encodes CASSGGRGSTEAFF.

This chain's CDR3 is CASSQDRVDIYSGNTIYF. As DNA, the CDR3 is TGCGCCAGCAGCCAAGACAGGGTGGACATCTACTCTGGAAACACCATATATTTT. The V gene is TRBV4-1, the J gene TRBJ1-3; perhaps TRBD1 as D (5 bases). In germline, CDR1 is MGHRA, CDR2 YSYEKL. The CDR3 extends over 18 amino acids. V was clipped by 0 bases and J by 0 bases, with 15 bases between them.

This clone was counted once. The J gene is TRBJ1-3, the V gene TRBV18, with D perhaps being TRBD1 or TRBD2 (5 bases each). Gene TRBJ2-2 matches the end of the DNA better, so the J call may be wrong. This CDR3 contains 16 residues. Germline V CDR1 and CDR2: KGHSH, LQKENI. The CDR3 protein is CASSPPGERDTGELFF. CDR3 in DNA: TGTGCCAGCTCACCACCGGGGGAGAGGGACACCGGGGAGCTGTTTTTT.

The rearrangement joins TRBV19 to TRBJ1-2; 8 bases map to TRBD1. Germline CDR1 LNHDA, CDR2 SQIVND (reference sequence). The J segment lost 9 bases and the V segment lost 5 bases, leaving 14 bases of the junction unmatched. The CDR3 has 15 residues. The DNA of the CDR3 is TGTGCCAGTAGTCCCCCGACAGGGGCCGTTTTCCGCTACACCTTC. Translated, it gives CASSPPTGAVFRYTF.

This sequence joins TRBV28 and TRBJ1-2; a weak D match, TRBD1 (6 bases). Trimming stripped 3 bases from V and 8 bases from J, with 13 bases between. CDR3 length: 13 residues. The V gene's germline CDR1 is MDHEN and CDR2 SYDVKM. The CDR3 loop is CASSLGGAYGYTF. The CDR3 DNA reads as TGTGCCAGCAGTTTGGGGGGGGCGTACGGCTACACCTTC.

The chain joins TRBV7-2 to TRBJ2-5, with 11 positions matching TRBD2. TRBJ2-7 explains the end of the DNA better; the J call may be wrong. Germline CDR1 is SGHTA and CDR2 is FQGNSA. The CDR3 is 17 residues long. This chain's CDR3 is CASSLIPSGGISYEQYF. Here the CDR3 DNA reads TGTGCCAGCAGCTTAATCCCTAGCGGGGGGATCTCCTACGAGCAGTACTTC.

The chain recombines TRBV19 with TRBJ2-7, with a possible D match to TRBD2 (6 bases). V dropped 3 bases and J dropped 4 bases, with 16 bases sitting between them. Germline V gene data show CDR1 as LNHDA and CDR2 as SQIVND (reference sequence). CDR3 size: 15 residues. The CDR3 DNA sequence: TGTGCCAGTAGTATGGGCGGAGGGGCGGTTTACGAGCAGTACTTC. Translating it yields CASSMGGGAVYEQYF.

V and J are TRBV4-3 and TRBJ2-3, with 10 bases lining up with TRBD2. There are 15 residues in the CDR3. J gave up 7 bases and V 4 bases, and 8 bases lay outside the gene matches. CDR1 and CDR2 (germline): LGHNA, YSLEER. The CDR3 sequence is CASSLLAGSPNTQYF. CDR3 DNA: TGCGCCAGCAGCCTACTAGCGGGGAGTCCAAATACGCAGTATTTT.

J is TRBJ1-5 and V is TRBV27; TRBD1 matches at 10 bases. Germline values: CDR1 MNHEY, CDR2 SMNVEV (reference sequence). V lost 5 bases to trimming and J lost 4 bases; unmatched junction nucleotides: 2. The CDR3 covers 14 residues. The CDR3 sequence is CASSVGQGNQPQHF. The CDR3 nucleotides are TGTGCCAGCAGTGTGGGACAGGGGAATCAGCCCCAGCATTTT.

V and J are TRBV9 and TRBJ1-1; no clear D. Trimming left V 0 bases short and J 11 bases short, with 14 bases between. Germline loops: CDR1 SGDLS, CDR2 YYNGEE. The CDR3 extends over 13 amino acids. The CDR3, as DNA: TGTGCCAGCAGCGTAGACGGGATGTCGGAGGCTTTCTTT. Translating gives CASSVDGMSEAFF.

The rearrangement uses TRBV19 and TRBJ1-2; perhaps TRBD1 as D (6 bases). V lost 1 base and J lost 0, with 9 bases in between. The CDR3 covers 15 residues. The germline V gene encodes CDR1 LNHDA and CDR2 SQIVND (reference sequence). The CDR3 nucleotides read TGTGCCAGTAGTATAGCGGACAGATCTAACTATGGCTACACCTTC. Its protein is CASSIADRSNYGYTF.

The chain carries TRBV7-2 and TRBJ1-4; unclear D gene. The V gene's germline CDR1 is SGHTA and CDR2 FQGNSA. This CDR3 region has 13 residues. Trimming stripped 2 bases from V and 7 bases from J, with 8 bases between. The CDR3 bases are TGTGCCAGCAGCTTATTGACGGGTGAAAAACTGTTTTTT. It is translated as CASSLLTGEKLFF.

This chain joins TRBV5-1 and TRBJ2-5, with 11 bases lining up with TRBD1. The germline V gene has CDR1 SGHRS and CDR2 YFSETQ. V was clipped by 4 bases and J by 2 bases; unmatched bases: 7. The CDR3 runs 16 residues. In nucleotides, the CDR3 is TGCGCCAGCAGCCCCGCCCGGGACAGGGGGCAAGAGACCCAGTACTTC. Amino acids: CASSPARDRGQETQYF. The full variable domain, completed using reference TRBV5-1 and TRBJ2-5, is KAGVTQTPRYLIKTRGQQVTLSCSPISGHRSVSWYQQTPGQGLQFLFEYFSETQRNKGNFPGRFSGRQFSNSRSEMNVSTLELGDSALYLCASSPARDRGQETQYFGPGTRLLVL.

The chain is built from TRBV11-2 and TRBJ2-1, with 8 bases fitting TRBD2. This CDR3 comprises 15 residues. The germline V gene encodes CDR1 SGHAT and CDR2 FQNNGV. V trimming: 3 bases; J trimming: 3 bases; junction bases outside the gene matches: 4. CDR3 DNA sequence: TGTGCCAGCAGCTTTGGCGGGAGGCGCTACAATGAGCAGTTCTTC. It is translated as CASSFGGRRYNEQFF. Full variable domain (remainder filled in from reference TRBV11-2 and TRBJ2-1): EAGVAQSPRYKIIEKRQSVAFWCNPISGHATLYWYQQILGQGPKLLIQFQNNGVVDDSQLPKDRFSAERLKGVDSTLKIQPAKLEDSAVYLCASSFGGRRYNEQFFGPGTRLTVL.

The V call is TRBV9, the J call TRBJ2-3; 7 positions agree with TRBD2. Germline values: CDR1 SGDLS, CDR2 YYNGEE. V was clipped by 4 bases and J by 1 base; unmatched bases: 6. The CDR3 has 15 residues. The CDR3 nucleotides are TGTGCCAGCAGCCCGAGCGGGGACCGCACAGATACGCAGTATTTT. This translates into CASSPSGDRTDTQYF.

This chain connects TRBV10-2 to TRBJ1-1, with a possible D match to TRBD1 (5 bases). The CDR3 totals 13 residues. CDR1 is WSHSY, CDR2 SAAADI, per germline. The ends were cut back, 2 bases at V and 2 bases at J, with 6 bases in the middle. CDR3: CASSERGNTEAFF. In DNA form, the CDR3 reads TGCGCCAGCAGTGAGAGGGGTAACACTGAAGCTTTCTTT.